The 24 T cell receptor beta chains below all came from one sample that was sequenced in a study of beta chain features in type 1 diabetes. Sequencing targeted expressed TCRB transcripts, as all isolated RNA had been reverse transcribed. Profiling relied on immunoSEQ multiplex PCR, and the TCRdb table lists in-frame clones only, not all of them. This table has hundreds of thousands of clones, 11% appearing once. The specimen sequenced was naive CD4+ T cells from blood. These receptors all come from a woman aged 25-40 years in good health.

This clone was found a few times. This chain links TRBV7-9 with TRBJ2-1; 10 bases map to TRBD2. V lost 1 base, J lost 8 bases, and 8 bases stayed unmatched. Germline V gene lookup returns CDR1 SEHNR and CDR2 FQNEAQ (reference sequence). This CDR3 is 16 amino acids long. CDR3 coding DNA: TGTGCCAGCAGCTTAGGGAGCGGGAGGGCCCTCGATGAGCAGTTCTTC. It encodes CASSLGSGRALDEQFF.

The chain joins TRBV2 to TRBJ2-7, with D possibly matching TRBD2 (5 bases). Germline loops: CDR1 SNHLY, CDR2 FYNNEI. CDR3 length: 14 amino acids. Between the trimmed V and J ends, which lost 1 base and 0 bases, there was a span of 7 bases. The CDR3 DNA reads as TGTGCCAGCAGTGAAGGGAGGAGCTCCTACGAGCAGTACTTC. Translated, it gives CASSEGRSSYEQYF.

The V and J genes are TRBV18 and TRBJ1-5; 9 nucleotides line up with TRBD1. The germline V gene encodes CDR1 KGHSH and CDR2 LQKENI. Trimming removed 5 bases from V and 6 bases from J; junction bases left unmatched: 11. The CDR3 extends over 16 amino acids. The CDR3 spells CASSSGGTGGGQPQHF. The CDR3 coding sequence is TGTGCCAGCTCATCAGGGGGTACAGGGGGCGGTCAGCCCCAGCATTTT. The full variable domain, in which reference TRBV18 and TRBJ1-5 provide the parts outside the CDR3, is NAGVMQNPRHLVRRRGQEARLRCSPMKGHSHVYWYRQLPEEGLKFMVYLQKENIIDESGMPKERFSAEFPKEGPSILRIQQVVRGDSAAYFCASSSGGTGGGQPQHFGDGTRLSIL.

The chain is built from TRBV28 and TRBJ1-5; the D is unclear. Germline V gene sequence: CDR1 MDHEN, CDR2 SYDVKM. V gave up 11 bases and J gave up 3 bases, with 17 bases separating them. The CDR3 is 14 residues long. The CDR3 protein is CAALPTRVNQPQHF. The CDR3 region has the DNA TGTGCCGCCTTGCCGACAAGAGTCAATCAGCCCCAGCATTTT.

This clone was picked up a small number of times. The chain links TRBV29-1 to TRBJ2-7; D possibly corresponds to TRBD2 (6 bases). Germline V gives CDR1 SQVTM, CDR2 ANQGSEA. This CDR3 spans 13 amino acids. V was trimmed by 4 bases and J by 1 base, leaving 11 bases between them. The DNA for the CDR3 is TGCAGCGTTGCGGGAGTCGGGTCCTACGAGCAGTACTTC. Translated, it gives CSVAGVGSYEQYF.

This chain links TRBV28 with TRBJ2-3; 9 bases align to TRBD1. Germline V CDR1 and CDR2: MDHEN, SYDVKM. V was clipped by 6 bases and J by 4 bases; unmatched bases: 17. This CDR3 is built from 18 residues. The CDR3 DNA sequence: TGTGCCAGCAGCCGGACAGGGGAGTTTAGTCCCTTGGCAGATACGCAGTATTTT. Encoded protein: CASSRTGEFSPLADTQYF. Complete variable domain (other parts from reference TRBV28 and TRBJ2-3): DVKVTQSSRYLVKRTGEKVFLECVQDMDHENMFWYRQDPGLGLRLIYFSYDVKMKEKGDIPEGYSVSREKKERFSLILESASTNQTSMYLCASSRTGEFSPLADTQYFGPGTRLTVL.

This clone has just a few counts. The chain recombines TRBV29-1 with TRBJ2-7; 8 bases are a match to TRBD2. The length of the CDR3 is 13 residues. The V gene end was trimmed by 5 bases and the J gene end by 5 bases; junction bases not matched to a gene: 8. Per the germline V gene, CDR1 is SQVTM and CDR2 is ANQGSEA. The CDR3 reads CSVRGLVPHEQYF. CDR3 sequence (DNA): TGCAGCGTTAGGGGACTAGTTCCCCACGAGCAGTACTTC.

This clone was picked up a small number of times. This chain joins TRBV11-2 and TRBJ1-1, with TRBD1 as a possible D gene (5 bases). This CDR3 region has 15 residues. The V end was cut by 4 bases, the J end by 0 bases, with 12 bases between. Germline CDR1 and CDR2: SGHAT and FQNNGV. CDR3 nucleotides: TGTGCCAGCAGCTCTCGACAGCGTGTGAACACTGAAGCTTTCTTT. Amino acid sequence: CASSSRQRVNTEAFF. Full variable domain (missing parts from reference TRBV11-2 and TRBJ1-1): EAGVAQSPRYKIIEKRQSVAFWCNPISGHATLYWYQQILGQGPKLLIQFQNNGVVDDSQLPKDRFSAERLKGVDSTLKIQPAKLEDSAVYLCASSSRQRVNTEAFFGQGTRLTVV.

In this sample, this clone turned up a few times. The chain links TRBV14 to TRBJ2-7; TRBD2 aligns across 9 bases. This CDR3 spans 17 amino acids. The germline CDR1 and CDR2 sequences are SGHDN and FVKESK. V gave up 0 bases and J gave up 4 bases; unmatched junction bases: 10. The CDR3 loop reads CASSQEDVAGVTYEQYF. The CDR3 DNA follows: TGTGCCAGCAGCCAAGAAGATGTAGCGGGGGTAACTTACGAGCAGTACTTC.

This clone was picked up a small number of times. Distinct nucleotide sequences in the sample also encode this CDR3. The chain carries TRBV30 and TRBJ1-1; 11 bases agree with TRBD1. This CDR3 has 14 amino acids. The trim removed 5 bases at V and 0 bases at J, leaving 2 bases unmatched. Germline CDR1 is GTSNPN and CDR2 is SVGIG (reference sequence). The CDR3 nucleotides read TGTGCCTGGGGGACAGGGGGATTGAACACTGAAGCTTTCTTT. This codes for CAWGTGGLNTEAFF.

The chain combines TRBV5-1 with TRBJ2-1; weak D call: TRBD2 (5 bases). CDR3 size: 13 residues. Trimming removed 5 bases from V and 3 bases from J, with 9 bases in between. The germline CDR1 and CDR2 sequences are SGHRS and YFSETQ. CDR3 amino acids: CASSGGYYNEQFF. Written as DNA, the CDR3 is TGCGCCAGCAGTGGCGGGTACTACAATGAGCAGTTCTTC.

The table lists this clone with a few counts. The V gene is TRBV23-1, the J gene TRBJ1-4; 8 nucleotides line up with TRBD1. TRBV23-1 is an ORF for which the function is uncertain. V shed 0 bases and J 8 bases; nucleotides not matched to a gene: 11. The CDR3 consists of 17 residues. CDR3 DNA sequence: TGCGCCAGCAGTCAATCTCCCAGTGACAGGGGAGGCGAAAAACTGTTTTTT. This codes for CASSQSPSDRGGEKLFF.

The rearrangement joins TRBV6-5 to TRBJ2-6; D is possibly TRBD1 (6 bases). Per the germline V gene, CDR1 is MNHEY and CDR2 is SVGAGI. This CDR3 comprises 15 residues. V shed 6 bases and J shed 4 bases, with 13 bases lying between them. The CDR3 DNA reads TGTGCCAGCAGAGTGACAGGTACAGGGGCCAACGTCCTGACTTTC. It encodes CASRVTGTGANVLTF.

This clone was seen only a few times. The gene calls are TRBV11-1 and TRBJ2-1, with TRBD1 as a possible D gene (5 bases). The CDR3 loop spans 16 amino acids. The V gene's germline CDR1 is SGHAT and CDR2 FQDESV (reference sequence). The V end was cut by 5 bases, the J end by 1 base, with 15 bases between. Here the CDR3 reads CASSTRTGISYNEQFF. The CDR3, as DNA: TGTGCCAGCAGCACCCGAACAGGTATTTCCTACAATGAGCAGTTCTTC.

This clone showed up just a few times. The chain joins TRBV18 to TRBJ2-1, with 11 nucleotides matching TRBD1. Germline assignment: CDR1 KGHSH and CDR2 LQKENI. V gave up 6 bases and J gave up 1 base; unmatched junction bases: 14. The CDR3 loop spans 19 amino acids. The CDR3, as DNA: TGTGCCAGCTCCCTCATAGGACAGGGGGCGATACTTTCCTACAATGAGCAGTTCTTC. Translating it yields CASSLIGQGAILSYNEQFF.

The chain has TRBV11-2 and TRBJ2-1, with 9 bases aligning to TRBD2. CDR1 is SGHAT, CDR2 FQNNGV, per germline. V dropped 5 bases and J dropped 4; count of bases not matched to a gene: 12. This CDR3 has 17 amino acids. CDR3 DNA sequence: TGTGCCAGCAGCCCTCCGGAAGGGGCGGGAGGGTACAATGAGCAGTTCTTC. It yields the protein CASSPPEGAGGYNEQFF.

This clone was detected a few times. Different DNA sequences within this sample yield the same CDR3. This chain uses TRBV30 with TRBJ2-6; D unclear. CDR3 length: 15 amino acids. The V end was cut by 0 bases, the J end by 1 base, with 7 bases between. Germline CDR1 and CDR2: GTSNPN and SVGIG (reference sequence). The DNA of the CDR3 is TGTGCCTGGAGTGTAAGCCTATCTGGGGCCAACGTCCTGACTTTC. Protein: CAWSVSLSGANVLTF.

This clone has a handful of counts. The chain joins TRBV9 to TRBJ2-7; 9 nucleotides match TRBD1. J lost 5 bases, V lost 0 bases, and 6 bases had no gene match. CDR3 length: 15 residues. Per the germline V gene, CDR1 is SGDLS and CDR2 is YYNGEE. This CDR3 reads CASSVEGQGLNEQYF. The CDR3, as DNA: TGTGCCAGCAGCGTAGAGGGACAGGGTCTCAACGAGCAGTACTTC.

The genes are TRBV28 and TRBJ2-7, with 7 bases lining up with TRBD1. CDR3 length: 14 residues. With 6 bases clipped from V and 2 bases from J, the junction kept 7 bases outside the gene matches. Germline loops: CDR1 MDHEN, CDR2 SYDVKM. CDR3 in amino acids: CASRPGQPTYEQYF. DNA of the CDR3: TGTGCCAGCAGACCGGGACAGCCAACCTACGAGCAGTACTTC.

V usage is TRBV20-1 and J usage is TRBJ2-1; D perhaps matches TRBD2 (5 bases). Trimming took 6 bases from V and 10 from J, leaving 13 bases between them. CDR3 length: 11 residues. CDR1 and CDR2 from the germline V gene are DFQATT and SNEGSKA (reference sequence). This CDR3 is CSATLTREQFF. The CDR3 DNA follows: TGCAGTGCCACGCTTACTAGAGAGCAGTTCTTC.

This clone has just a few counts. V is TRBV9 and J is TRBJ2-2; 14 bases map to TRBD2. V lost 3 bases to trimming and J lost 7 bases; unmatched junction nucleotides: 5. From germline, CDR1 is SGDLS and CDR2 YYNGEE. The CDR3 extends over 16 amino acids. The CDR3 DNA reads as TGTGCCAGCAGCGAAGGACTAGCGGGAGGAGGCGGGGAGCTGTTTTTT. This sequence encodes CASSEGLAGGGGELFF. The entire variable domain, with the rest obtained from reference TRBV9 and TRBJ2-2, is as follows: DSGVTQTPKHLITATGQRVTLRCSPRSGDLSVYWYQQSLDQGLQFLIQYYNGEERAKGNILERFSAQQFPDLHSELNLSSLELGDSALYFCASSEGLAGGGGELFFGEGSRLTVL.

In this sample, this clone turned up a few times. This chain uses TRBV4-3 with TRBJ2-7, with D hard to call. Germline V gene data show CDR1 as LGHNA and CDR2 as YSLEER. Between the trimmed V and J ends, which lost 0 bases and 4 bases, there was a span of 13 bases. The CDR3 length is 15 residues. This CDR3 reads CASSQDYRRSYEQYF. In nucleotides, the CDR3 is TGCGCCAGCAGCCAAGATTACCGCAGGTCGTACGAGCAGTACTTC.

The rearrangement joins TRBV9 to TRBJ1-5, with D perhaps TRBD1 (5 bases). This CDR3 is built from 13 residues. Germline V gene data show CDR1 as SGDLS and CDR2 as YYNGEE. Trimming shortened V by 4 bases and J by 9 bases, and 14 bases separated the two germline ends. The CDR3 sequence is CASSPTGEWPQHF. Here the CDR3 DNA reads TGTGCCAGCAGCCCTACGGGGGAGTGGCCCCAGCATTTT.

This chain connects TRBV30 to TRBJ1-1, with D unresolved. The length of the CDR3 is 14 residues. Germline loops: CDR1 GTSNPN, CDR2 SVGIG (reference sequence). Trimming removed 3 bases from V and 1 base from J, with 12 bases in between. The CDR3 bases are TGTGCCTGGAGGACGGGAGGGAGGAACACTGAAGCTTTCTTT. Protein: CAWRTGGRNTEAFF.